This TCR beta chain is drawn from a study of blood T cell repertoires in COVID-19. Here immunoSEQ multiplex PCR was the method, and the copy in TCRdb shows in-frame clones only, minus some. Of about 130,000 clones in the sample, roughly 87% are singletons; the top ten hold 6.6%. Material: peripheral blood. The sequence derives from a man older than 75 with active or convalescent COVID-19.

The CDR3 nucleotides read TGTGCCAGCAGCTTAGAACATAGCGGGGGCACAGATACGCAGTATTTT. It is translated as CASSLEHSGGTDTQYF. V gene TRBV11-3 combines with J gene TRBJ2-3, with TRBD2 matching over 8 bases. Germline trimming cut 0 bases from V and 1 base from J; bases unmatched to any gene: 3. This CDR3 spans 16 amino acids. The germline V gene encodes CDR1 SGHNT and CDR2 YENEEA.